This T cell receptor (beta chain) was sequenced during a study of T-cell reconstitution after alpha-beta-depleted transplantation in children. The CDR3 loop spans 14 amino acids. V was shortened by 0 bases and J by 4 bases, with 9 bases between the two germline ends. Germline CDR1 and CDR2: SGDLS and YYNGEE. Preparation of the TCRbeta library used unique molecular identifiers. Each CDR3 protein gets one entry after TCRdb re-called the PCR reads with MiXCR. The sample consists of approximately 510,000 distinct CDR3 sequences, approximately 16% of them appearing once. The sequence was collected from a human donor who donated a stem cell graft to a child with acute lymphoblastic leukemia. The chain is built from TRBV9 and TRBJ2-3, with D possibly being TRBD1 (5 bases). This sample comprised PBMCs from the stem cell graft donor, obtained from the stem cell graft. The CDR3 region is CASSVVSGSDTQYF. The CDR3 coding sequence is TGTGCCAGCAGCGTAGTGTCAGGGTCAGATACGCAGTATTTT.